The 21 T cell receptor beta chains reported below all come from one sample, sequenced in a study of blood T cells in healthy people across ages. Through a sample-barcoded 5' primer and a J-beta primer mix, a second PCR was run for roughly 7 to 12 cycles. TCRdb re-called the 5' RACE reads with MiXCR, one entry per CDR3 protein. This sample carries hundreds of thousands of distinct CDR3 sequences, around 45% of them seen once, and the ten largest clones take roughly 18%. Sequencing used blood. The receptors derive from a man in his sixties in good health.

This clonotype has a count of ten or more. V gene TRBV18 combines with J gene TRBJ2-5; a weak D match, TRBD2 (6 bases). Trimming left V 3 bases short and J 2 bases short, with 13 bases between. The CDR3 is 15 residues long. CDR1 is KGHSH and CDR2 is LQKENI in the germline V gene. CDR3 bases: TGTGCCAGCTCACCGACTAGAAGATTGCAAGAGACCCAGTACTTC. Protein: CASSPTRRLQETQYF.

This clonotype has a single count. CDR3 sequence: CASSYHVRHEQYF. The CDR3, as DNA: TGTGCCAGCAGTTACCATGTCAGGCACGAGCAGTACTTC. The gene calls are TRBV12-3 or TRBV12-4 and TRBJ2-7; the D is unclear. The V end lost 4 bases, the J end lost 5 bases, and 12 bases lay between the germline ends. This CDR3 region has 13 residues.

V gene TRBV5-1 combines with J gene TRBJ2-1, with unresolved D. Trimming cost V 4 bases and J 7 bases, with 12 bases left between them. CDR1 and CDR2 from the germline V gene are SGHRS and YFSETQ. CDR3 length: 13 amino acids. CDR3: CASSPEPENEQFF. CDR3 in DNA: TGCGCCAGCAGCCCGGAACCGGAGAATGAGCAGTTCTTC.

The gene calls are TRBV2 and TRBJ2-6; 8 nucleotides align to TRBD1. The CDR3 contains 16 residues. V lost 8 bases, J lost 2 bases, and 8 bases stayed unmatched. Per the germline V gene, CDR1 is SNHLY and CDR2 is FYNNEI. Here the CDR3 reads CASYTPGGAGANVLTF. DNA of the CDR3: TGTGCCAGCTACACCCCAGGGGGCGCTGGGGCCAACGTCCTGACTTTC.

The chain uses TRBV5-1 and TRBJ2-3; 7 nucleotides agree with TRBD2. CDR1 is SGHRS, CDR2 YFSETQ, per germline. The CDR3 has 16 residues. Germline trimming cut 4 bases from V and 1 base from J; bases unmatched to any gene: 9. The CDR3 spells CASSPFFSGGTDTQYF. The CDR3 DNA sequence: TGCGCCAGCAGCCCCTTCTTCAGCGGGGGCACAGATACGCAGTATTTT. The whole variable domain, remainder taken from reference TRBV5-1 and TRBJ2-3, is KAGVTQTPRYLIKTRGQQVTLSCSPISGHRSVSWYQQTPGQGLQFLFEYFSETQRNKGNFPGRFSGRQFSNSRSEMNVSTLELGDSALYLCASSPFFSGGTDTQYFGPGTRLTVL.

On this clonotype: This may come from a read error, since a much larger clone is one base off. The chain links TRBV7-2 to TRBJ1-1; D gene unclear. The CDR3 has 12 residues. V was trimmed by 6 bases and J by 0 bases, leaving 5 bases between them. The germline gives CDR1 SGHTA, CDR2 FQGNSA. The CDR3 DNA follows: TGTGCCAGCAGAGTAATGAACACTGAAGCTTTCTTT. It translates to CASRVMNTEAFF.

This clonotype was seen just once. The J gene is TRBJ2-1, the V gene TRBV3-1; 7 bases agree with TRBD2. CDR3 length equals 13 residues. J gave up 7 bases and V 3 bases, and 3 bases lay outside the gene matches. The germline gives CDR1 LGHDT, CDR2 YNNKEL (reference sequence). Here the CDR3 DNA reads TGTGCCAGCAGCCAGGGGGGGTTTAATGAGCAGTTCTTC. Its translation is CASSQGGFNEQFF.

The chain employs TRBV28 and TRBJ2-5; D is possibly TRBD1 (6 bases). In germline, CDR1 is MDHEN, CDR2 SYDVKM. This CDR3 comprises 12 residues. This CDR3 is CVTMDRQETQYF. CDR3 DNA sequence: TGTGTCACAATGGACAGACAAGAGACCCAGTACTTC.

In its sample, this clonotype was seen a few times. This chain uses TRBV7-9 with TRBJ2-7; 9 bases agree with TRBD1. Germline V gives CDR1 SEHNR, CDR2 FQNEAQ (reference sequence). V lost 5 bases to trimming and J lost 2 bases; unmatched junction nucleotides: 4. The CDR3 totals 14 residues. The DNA of the CDR3 is TGTGCCAGCAGCCAACAGGGGGCTGCCTACGAGCAGTACTTC. It encodes CASSQQGAAYEQYF.

The chain links TRBV7-6 to TRBJ2-1; 8 bases agree with TRBD2. The CDR3 length is 16 residues. CDR1 SGHVS and CDR2 FNYEAQ come from the germline V gene. J lost 5 bases, V lost 0 bases, and 6 bases had no gene match. The CDR3 here is CASSLASGSSHNEQFF. For the CDR3, the DNA is TGTGCCAGCAGCTTAGCAAGCGGGAGTTCCCACAATGAGCAGTTCTTC.

The J gene is TRBJ2-7, the V gene TRBV5-6; 11 nucleotides agree with TRBD2. The V gene's germline CDR1 is SGHDT and CDR2 YYEEEE. The V and J ends lost 0 bases and 3 bases, in that order; junction bases with no gene match: 5. This CDR3 is built from 16 residues. The CDR3 loop reads CASSLESSGGNYEQYF. The CDR3 bases are TGTGCCAGCAGCTTGGAATCTAGCGGGGGGAACTACGAGCAGTACTTC. Filled out from reference TRBV5-6 and TRBJ2-7, the complete variable domain reads DAGVTQSPTHLIKTRGQQVTLRCSPKSGHDTVSWYQQALGQGPQFIFQYYEEEERQRGNFPDRFSGHQFPNYSSELNVNALLLGDSALYLCASSLESSGGNYEQYFGPGTRLTVT.

This clonotype was found a few times. CDR3 coding DNA: TGTGCCAGCAGGGTGTACCGCGGGGATACGCAGTATTTT. Its protein product is CASRVYRGDTQYF. The rearrangement joins TRBV2 to TRBJ2-3, with D perhaps TRBD2 (5 bases). There are 13 residues in the CDR3. The germline V gene has CDR1 SNHLY and CDR2 FYNNEI. V lost 6 bases and J lost 6, with 13 bases in between.

The rearrangement joins TRBV12-3 or TRBV12-4 to TRBJ1-1; D uncertain. Trimming removed 3 bases from V and 8 bases from J, with 16 bases in between. The CDR3 covers 14 residues. The CDR3 region has the DNA TGTGCCAGCAGTTTGCGGACCGAAATAACGGAAGCTTTCTTT. Translating it yields CASSLRTEITEAFF.

This clonotype was counted only a few times. V and J are TRBV7-2 and TRBJ2-3; D uncertain. The CDR3 runs to 14 residues. The V end lost 5 bases, the J end lost 3 bases, and 12 bases lay between the germline ends. Germline V gene data show CDR1 as SGHTA and CDR2 as FQGNSA. CDR3 sequence (DNA): TGTGCCAGCAGCCCCTTAATAGGGACAGATACGCAGTATTTT. It encodes CASSPLIGTDTQYF.

This clonotype was counted a few times. The V and J genes are TRBV12-3 or TRBV12-4 and TRBJ2-5; D unresolved. Trimming removed 10 bases from V and 3 bases from J, with 12 bases in between. This CDR3 region has 12 residues. CDR3 nucleotide sequence: TGTGCCACCTCGAAACGCAAAGAGACCCAGTACTTC. Protein: CATSKRKETQYF.

The CDR3 reads CSVRPNEKLFF. CDR3 DNA sequence: TGCAGTGTCAGGCCTAATGAAAAACTGTTTTTT. V and J are TRBV20-1 and TRBJ1-4; D is ambiguous. Trimming took 7 bases from V and 3 from J, leaving 6 bases between them. The CDR3 has 11 residues. Germline CDR1 and CDR2: DFQATT and SNEGSKA (reference sequence).

This clonotype showed up just a few times. CDR3 nucleotide sequence: TGCAGTGCACGGGTGGGGGGACCGGGCACAGATACGCAGTATTTT. This encodes CSARVGGPGTDTQYF. The chain links TRBV20-1 to TRBJ2-3, with D possibly matching TRBD2 (6 bases). The germline CDR1 and CDR2 sequences are DFQATT and SNEGSKA (reference sequence). This CDR3 has 15 residues. Trimming removed 6 bases from V and 1 base from J, with 17 bases in between.

The chain links TRBV20-1 to TRBJ2-5; 9 bases agree with TRBD1. The assigned J gene may be wrong: the sequence end matches TRBJ2-7 better. Germline CDR1 DFQATT, CDR2 SNEGSKA (reference sequence). The CDR3 covers 16 residues. As DNA, the CDR3 is TGCAGTGCTAGAGGAGGGAGGGACAGGGTGGTCTACGAGCAGTACTTC. Protein: CSARGGRDRVVYEQYF.

This clonotype appeared a few times. This chain joins TRBV7-2 and TRBJ1-2; 8 bases match TRBD1. This CDR3 is 13 amino acids long. V lost 5 bases and J lost 4; bases outside the gene matches: 3. The germline V gene has CDR1 SGHTA and CDR2 FQGNSA. CDR3 DNA: TGTGCCAGCAGCACGGGACAGGCCTATGGCTACACCTTC. Encoded protein: CASSTGQAYGYTF.

This clonotype has a single count. CDR3 sequence: CASSRNSFSGSVNERYF. CDR3 DNA sequence: TGTGCCAGCAGCAGGAATTCTTTTAGCGGGTCGGTCAACGAGCGGTACTTC. The chain combines TRBV6-1 with TRBJ2-5; 7 positions match TRBD2. Germline CDR1 is MNHNS and CDR2 is SASEGT. V lost 6 bases and J lost 13; bases outside the gene matches: 26. The CDR3 length is 17 residues.

The chain combines TRBV28 with TRBJ2-7; maybe TRBD1 (6 bases). Deletions cut 7 bases from V and 0 bases from J, with 10 bases between. The CDR3 covers 13 residues. Germline assignment: CDR1 MDHEN and CDR2 SYDVKM. The CDR3 reads CASNGQYSYEQYF. The CDR3 DNA sequence: TGTGCCAGCAATGGACAGTACTCCTACGAGCAGTACTTC.